The 13 T cell receptor beta chains below all came from one sample that was sequenced in a study of cytomegalovirus exposure and HLA in healthy donors. The study ran its PCR with 60 Vbeta and 13 Jbeta primers. The assay was immunoSEQ multiplex PCR, and TCRdb's table has in-frame clones only and misses some. This table holds 180,000 or so clones, approximately 82% found once. Sample: PBMCs. The source of these receptors is a male donor in good health and CMV-seronegative.

The chain is built from TRBV19 and TRBJ1-2, with no clear D. Trimming pared 7 bases from V and 0 bases from J, leaving 9 bases between. The CDR3 runs 13 residues. Looked up from germline, CDR1 is LNHDA and CDR2 is SQIVND (reference sequence). The chain's CDR3 is CASNAGTNYGYTF. Here the CDR3 DNA reads TGTGCCAGTAACGCAGGAACTAACTATGGCTACACCTTC.

V gene TRBV11-2 combines with J gene TRBJ1-1; weak D call: TRBD1 (6 bases). V dropped 3 bases and J dropped 4 bases, with 15 bases sitting between them. This CDR3 contains 15 residues. Per the germline V gene, CDR1 is SGHAT and CDR2 is FQNNGV. CDR3 sequence (DNA): TGTGCCAGCAGCTTCCTGAGTGGGGGCACCACTGAAGCTTTCTTT. It encodes CASSFLSGGTTEAFF.

The chain is built from TRBV25-1 and TRBJ2-1; 10 nucleotides match TRBD2. The CDR3 loop spans 16 amino acids. V was clipped by 3 bases and J by 2 bases; unmatched bases: 4. Germline V gene lookup returns CDR1 MGHDK and CDR2 SYGVNS. The CDR3 loop reads CASSDQLAGPYNEQFF. CDR3 bases: TGTGCCAGCAGTGACCAACTAGCGGGGCCCTACAATGAGCAGTTCTTC.

V and J are TRBV28 and TRBJ2-7; D possibly corresponds to TRBD2 (5 bases). Trimming took 3 bases from V and 3 from J, leaving 21 bases between them. The V gene's germline CDR1 is MDHEN and CDR2 SYDVKM. The CDR3 covers 17 residues. For the CDR3, the DNA is TGTGCCAGCAGTTTCCCCGGCGGGTTAGGTCGGGTCTACGAGCAGTACTTC. It codes for CASSFPGGLGRVYEQYF.

The chain links TRBV27 to TRBJ2-2; D might be TRBD1 (6 bases). CDR1 and CDR2 from the germline V gene are MNHEY and SMNVEV (reference sequence). With 3 bases removed from V and 4 bases from J, the gap between germline ends came to 12 bases. CDR3 length: 15 amino acids. The CDR3 sequence is CASSLAEGGTGELFF. CDR3 nucleotides: TGTGCCAGCAGTTTGGCAGAAGGGGGCACCGGGGAGCTGTTTTTT.

The rearrangement uses TRBV5-1 and TRBJ2-5; 13 bases are a match to TRBD2. The J call may be wrong; the DNA end is better matched by TRBJ2-7. Germline V CDR1 and CDR2: SGHRS, YFSETQ. The CDR3 consists of 17 residues. CDR3 bases: TGCGCCAGCAGCTCTAAGGGGACTAGCGGGGAGAACTACGAGCAGTACTTC. Amino acid sequence: CASSSKGTSGENYEQYF.

The J gene is TRBJ2-3, the V gene TRBV14, with D perhaps matching TRBD2 (7 bases). From germline, CDR1 is SGHDN and CDR2 FVKESK. Trimming pared 4 bases from V and 4 bases from J, leaving 12 bases between. This CDR3 has 14 amino acids. The CDR3 sequence: CASSLTGGPDTQYF. The CDR3 DNA reads as TGTGCCAGCAGCCTCACGGGGGGCCCAGATACGCAGTATTTT.

J is TRBJ2-7 and V is TRBV7-6; a weak D match, TRBD2 (6 bases). The CDR3 totals 11 residues. The V gene's germline CDR1 is SGHVS and CDR2 FNYEAQ. Trimming removed 5 bases from V and 7 bases from J, with 9 bases in between. CDR3 DNA: TGTGCCAGCAGCCCCGGGGGAGAGCAGTACTTC. Translation gives CASSPGGEQYF.

The J gene is TRBJ1-2, the V gene TRBV25-1; 8 positions match TRBD1. J lost 6 bases, V lost 2 bases, and 5 bases had no gene match. The CDR3 length is 14 residues. Germline lookup yields CDR1 MGHDK and CDR2 SYGVNS. The CDR3 sequence: CASSEGQGRNGYTF. CDR3 in DNA: TGTGCCAGCAGTGAAGGACAGGGCCGGAATGGCTACACCTTC.

The chain links TRBV29-1 to TRBJ2-2; maybe TRBD2 (6 bases). The CDR3 is 13 residues long. The V and J ends lost 5 bases and 1 base respectively, with 8 bases between them. The V gene's germline CDR1 is SQVTM and CDR2 ANQGSEA. CDR3 amino acids: CSVMRGNTGELFF. CDR3 nucleotide sequence: TGCAGCGTTATGCGGGGGAACACCGGGGAGCTGTTTTTT.

This sequence joins TRBV9 and TRBJ1-6, with D tentatively TRBD1 (5 bases). The CDR3 has 13 amino acids. Trimming removed 6 bases from V and 8 bases from J, with 12 bases in between. CDR1 and CDR2 (germline): SGDLS, YYNGEE. The CDR3, as DNA: TGTGCCAGCAAGCCCGGGGGTCATTCACCCCTCCACTTT. It encodes CASKPGGHSPLHF. Complete variable domain (other parts from reference TRBV9 and TRBJ1-6): DSGVTQTPKHLITATGQRVTLRCSPRSGDLSVYWYQQSLDQGLQFLIQYYNGEERAKGNILERFSAQQFPDLHSELNLSSLELGDSALYFCASKPGGHSPLHFGNGTRLTVT.

In its sample, this clone was seen once. J is TRBJ2-7 and V is TRBV7-8; a possible D gene is TRBD2 (5 bases). The V gene's germline CDR1 is SGHVS and CDR2 FQNEAQ. There are 15 residues in the CDR3. Trimming took off 3 bases at V and 2 bases at J, with 14 bases between the two ends. The CDR3 sequence: CASSLTSVEAYEQYF. The CDR3, as DNA: TGTGCCAGCAGCTTGACCTCCGTGGAGGCCTACGAGCAGTACTTC.

In this sample, this clone turned up once. CDR3: CAWSVGSRGRVMGTEAFF. The CDR3 bases are TGTGCCTGGAGTGTAGGATCCAGGGGGCGCGTGATGGGCACTGAAGCTTTCTTT. The gene calls are TRBV30 and TRBJ1-1; 8 nucleotides match TRBD1. Germline-derived CDR1 and CDR2 are GTSNPN and SVGIG (reference sequence). V lost 0 bases, J lost 4 bases, and 16 bases stayed unmatched. This CDR3 region has 18 residues.